The 3 T cell receptor beta chains given below trace back to one sample, sequenced in a study of shared T cell receptors in the human thymus (dated by TCRdb to about 2021). Libraries were constructed by the immunoSEQ multiplex PCR assay. This immuneACCESS table, as held by TCRdb, lists in-frame sequences with V and J called but not all clones. Of the missing ones, under half trace to an unresolved V gene in checked studies; the others have no known cause. The table for this sample lists approximately 760,000 clones; approximately 85% of them were counted only once. Under 0.012% of the sample belongs to the ten largest clones. These data also featured in a second study, about human thymus T cells.

Material for sequencing was thymocytes. Receptor source: a girl under three years old with a congenital heart defect. Donor details come from another sample of the same person, matched by shared clones.

This chain links TRBV5-1 with TRBJ1-1, with 11 bases identical to TRBD1. J gave up 5 bases and V 3 bases, and 9 bases lay outside the gene matches. Germline V CDR1 and CDR2: SGHRS, YFSETQ. The CDR3 totals 16 residues. CDR3 in amino acids: CASSSDRGQGGTEAFF. The CDR3 region has the DNA TGCGCCAGCAGCTCGGATAGGGGACAGGGGGGTACTGAAGCTTTCTTT.

CDR3 sequence reads: CASSHEHEAQYF. CDR3 in DNA: TGTGCCAGCAGCCACGAGCACGAGGCCCAGTACTTC. The V gene is TRBV7-7, the J gene TRBJ2-5; D gene unclear. CDR3 length equals 12 residues. The V gene lost 5 bases and the J gene lost 9 bases, with 13 bases spanning the gap. CDR1 is SSHAT, CDR2 FNYEAQ, per germline (reference sequence). Full variable domain (remainder filled in from reference TRBV7-7 and TRBJ2-5): GAGVSQSPRYKVTKRGQDVTLRCDPISSHATLYWYQQALGQGPEFLTYFNYEAQPDKSGLPSDRFSAERPEGSISTLTIQRTEQRDSAMYRCASSHEHEAQYFGPGTRLLVL.

The J gene is TRBJ1-2, the V gene TRBV11-1; TRBD1 agrees at 12 bases. Germline V gives CDR1 SGHAT, CDR2 FQDESV (reference sequence). This CDR3 has 17 amino acids. The ends lost 4 bases at V and 0 bases at J; junction bases unmatched: 6. The CDR3 bases are TGTGCCAGCAGCTCCACCCGGGACAGGGGGCCTAACTATGGCTACACCTTC. Its translation is CASSSTRDRGPNYGYTF.